Below, one T cell receptor beta chain is given with its context. Survey level was the resolution at which the v3.0 immunoSEQ assay ran. For each individual sample, sequencing targeted roughly 40,000-55,000 T-cell genomes. The protocol was immunoSEQ multiplex PCR, while the TCRdb copy is restricted to in-frame clones and leaves out a portion. The sample holds about 15,000 clones, roughly 80% seen once. Cryopreserved PBMC samples of about 0.85-11 million cells were used for DNA extraction. This entry is derived from a study of long-term antiretroviral therapy in people with HIV. At the level of the study: Collection of the earliest samples took place about a decade ahead of the 2015 immediate-ART recommendation.

After removal of 1 base from V and 2 bases from J, the junction contained 15 bases not matched to a gene. CDR1 SGHVS and CDR2 FQNEAQ come from the germline V gene. The CDR3 totals 19 residues. The material sequenced was unsorted PBMCs, taken around 2.5 years before starting antiretroviral therapy. The TCR was taken from a woman between 50 and 59 years old with HIV. The gene calls are TRBV7-8 and TRBJ2-3; TRBD2 matches at 7 bases. CDR3 residues: CASSLGYEVGGRVTDTQYF. CDR3 DNA sequence: TGTGCCAGCAGCTTAGGTTATGAGGTGGGGGGGAGGGTCACAGATACGCAGTATTTT.